The 24 T cell receptor beta chains listed next were all sequenced from one sample in a study of OX40 agonist ivuxolimab in advanced cancers. Profiling relied on immunoSEQ multiplex PCR, and the TCRdb table lists in-frame clones only, not all of them. The sample comprises under 90,000 clones, more than 80% of which are singletons, and 0.2% to 0.25% rests with the top ten. Sequencing used CD4+ or CD8+ T cells sorted from blood, obtained in a trial of the OX40 agonist ivuxolimab. The receptors shown here come from an adult with an advanced solid tumor such as melanoma, head and neck, liver or kidney cancer.

The chain joins TRBV27 to TRBJ2-7, with 7 bases lining up with TRBD1. Germline V CDR1 and CDR2: MNHEY, SMNVEV (reference sequence). The CDR3 totals 14 residues. V dropped 4 bases and J dropped 5; count of bases not matched to a gene: 8. The CDR3 DNA sequence: TGTGCCAGCAGTTCCCCGGACAGGATCCACGAGCAGTACTTC. Its translation: CASSSPDRIHEQYF.

The gene calls are TRBV4-1 and TRBJ2-4; TRBD1 is a possible D gene (6 bases). Germline-derived CDR1 and CDR2 are MGHRA and YSYEKL. The germline V and J ends were trimmed by 0 bases and 8 bases, with 17 bases remaining between them. The CDR3 spans 16 residues. CDR3 region: CASSQDERTVWDIQYF. CDR3 nucleotide sequence: TGCGCCAGCAGCCAAGACGAGCGGACAGTCTGGGACATTCAGTACTTC.

The chain recombines TRBV19 with TRBJ2-1; TRBD2 agrees at 8 bases. V shed 6 bases and J 6 bases; nucleotides not matched to a gene: 22. The CDR3 runs to 19 residues. CDR1 is LNHDA and CDR2 is SQIVND in the germline V gene (reference sequence). In DNA, the CDR3 is TGTGCCAGTAGGCCTACGATCGGGACTAGAGGTTGGGTTGCCAATGAGCAGTTCTTC. Its protein product is CASRPTIGTRGWVANEQFF.

CDR3 protein: CASTQTDTQYF. The CDR3 DNA reads TGTGCCAGCACCCAGACAGATACGCAGTATTTT. V usage is TRBV6-1 and J usage is TRBJ2-3; D call uncertain. Trimming stripped 7 bases from V and 3 bases from J, with 5 bases between. Germline CDR1 MNHNS, CDR2 SASEGT. This CDR3 region has 11 residues.

Regarding this clone: One end of the junction does not line up with germline, which may come from a read error. The V gene is TRBV6-1, the J gene TRBJ2-3; a possible D gene is TRBD1 (6 bases). Germline CDR1 and CDR2: MNHNS and SASEGT. The CDR3 is 15 residues long. The CDR3 loop is CASSDRDKYTGTQYF. CDR3 DNA: TGTGCCAGCAGTGACCGGGACAAGTACACAGGTACGCAGTATTTT.

The CDR3 nucleotides read TGCGCCAGCAGCCCAAACAGGGAGGGCTACACCTTC. Residues: CASSPNREGYTF. This chain uses TRBV5-1 with TRBJ1-2, with a tentative D call TRBD1 (6 bases). V was cut by 4 bases and J by 8 bases, with 12 bases left in between. Per germline, CDR1 SGHRS and CDR2 YFSETQ. The CDR3 is 12 amino acids.

The rearrangement links TRBV30 to TRBJ2-7, with TRBD2 matching 12 bases. Germline-derived CDR1 and CDR2 are GTSNPN and SVGIG (reference sequence). V shed 0 bases and J 6 bases; nucleotides not matched to a gene: 6. This CDR3 is built from 15 residues. The CDR3 sequence is CAWSVLASGRGEQYF. CDR3 in DNA: TGTGCCTGGAGTGTACTGGCTAGCGGGAGGGGCGAGCAGTACTTC.

The chain couples TRBV7-9 to TRBJ2-1, with D unresolved. The V end lost 2 bases, the J end lost 8 bases, and 10 bases lay between the germline ends. Germline loops: CDR1 SEHNR, CDR2 FQNEAQ (reference sequence). The CDR3 consists of 13 residues. For the CDR3, the DNA is TGTGCCAGCAGCTTAACGGATTCCCATGAGCAGTTCTTC. It specifies CASSLTDSHEQFF.

The chain employs TRBV7-3 and TRBJ2-2, with 7 nucleotides matching TRBD1. The trim removed 9 bases at V and 2 bases at J, leaving 6 bases unmatched. Germline V lookup: CDR1 SGHTA, CDR2 FQGTGA. The CDR3 sequence is 14 residues long. This CDR3 is CASRQGHNTGELFF. The DNA of the CDR3 is TGTGCCAGTCGACAGGGTCACAACACCGGGGAGCTGTTTTTT.

The J gene is TRBJ1-5, the V gene TRBV19; tentative D call: TRBD1 (6 bases). From germline, CDR1 is LNHDA and CDR2 SQIVND (reference sequence). V was shortened by 4 bases and J by 3 bases, with 16 bases between the two germline ends. CDR3 size: 16 residues. The CDR3 nucleotides read TGTGCCAGTAGTACCAGGGCCGGGGGCACCAATCAGCCCCAGCATTTT. Its protein product is CASSTRAGGTNQPQHF.

CDR3 loop: CASSLDGSSYEQYV. The CDR3 DNA reads as TGCGCCAGCAGCTTGGATGGGAGCTCCTACGAGCAGTACGTC. This chain links TRBV5-1 with TRBJ2-7, with D possibly TRBD2 on 5 matching bases. Trimming removed 0 bases at V and 0 bases at J, with 7 bases between. The germline V gene has CDR1 SGHRS and CDR2 YFSETQ. The CDR3 totals 14 residues.

The chain joins TRBV7-2 to TRBJ2-7; 14 bases map to TRBD2. CDR1 is SGHTA, CDR2 FQGNSA, per germline. V shed 5 bases, J shed 4 bases, and the junction held 4 bases outside the gene matches. The CDR3 covers 15 residues. CDR3 sequence reads: CASSRGLAGGYEQYV. CDR3 nucleotide sequence: TGTGCCAGCAGCCGTGGACTAGCGGGGGGTTACGAGCAGTACGTC.

The V gene is TRBV7-2, the J gene TRBJ1-2; D uncertain. The V end was cut by 1 base, the J end by 5 bases, with 8 bases between. Germline V gene lookup returns CDR1 SGHTA and CDR2 FQGNSA. The CDR3 totals 13 residues. The CDR3 DNA reads as TGTGCCAGCAGCTTAGGTTCGGGATATGGCTACACCTTC. Translated: CASSLGSGYGYTF.

V usage is TRBV19 and J usage is TRBJ1-5, with TRBD1 identical over 7 bases. The CDR3 totals 16 residues. CDR1 is LNHDA, CDR2 SQIVND, per germline (reference sequence). After removal of 1 base from V and 6 bases from J, the junction contained 9 bases not matched to a gene. The CDR3 sequence is CASSIATGIVSQPQHF. DNA of the CDR3: TGTGCCAGTAGTATAGCGACAGGGATTGTTAGTCAGCCCCAGCATTTT. The full variable domain, with the rest looked up from reference TRBV19 and TRBJ1-5, is DGGITQSPKYLFRKEGQNVTLSCEQNLNHDAMYWYRQDPGQGLRLIYYSQIVNDFQKGDIAEGYSVSREKKESFPLTVTSAQKNPTAFYLCASSIATGIVSQPQHFGDGTRLSIL.

V usage is TRBV7-9 and J usage is TRBJ2-2, with 11 bases identical to TRBD1. The CDR3 has 14 residues. Trimming took 5 bases from V and 7 from J; bases not matched to a gene: 3. CDR1 SEHNR and CDR2 FQNEAQ come from the germline V gene (reference sequence). CDR3 protein: CASSPGTGGGELFF. CDR3 DNA sequence: TGTGCCAGCAGCCCCGGGACAGGGGGCGGGGAGCTGTTTTTT.

The rearrangement joins TRBV4-1 to TRBJ1-5; perhaps TRBD1 as D (5 bases). Germline assignment: CDR1 MGHRA and CDR2 YSYEKL. The CDR3 consists of 17 residues. V was clipped by 4 bases and J by 7 bases, with 23 bases between them. The CDR3 loop is CASSPDEGARLDQPQHF. In nucleotides, the CDR3 is TGCGCCAGCAGCCCCGATGAAGGGGCGAGGTTGGACCAGCCCCAGCATTTT.

The chain carries TRBV18 and TRBJ1-1; tentative D call: TRBD1 (5 bases). Germline V gene lookup returns CDR1 KGHSH and CDR2 LQKENI. CDR3 size: 14 residues. The V and J ends lost 4 bases and 3 bases respectively, with 12 bases between them. DNA for the CDR3: TGTGCCAGCTCACTTACCCCGACAGACACTGAAGCTTTCTTT. This translates into CASSLTPTDTEAFF.

The chain carries TRBV2 and TRBJ2-3; D call uncertain. The CDR3 loop spans 16 amino acids. Trimming took 4 bases from V and 1 from J, leaving 15 bases between them. Germline CDR1 SNHLY, CDR2 FYNNEI. The CDR3 nucleotides read TGTGCCAGCAGTGCTAGATGGAGTCCTCGCACAGATACGCAGTATTTT. Protein: CASSARWSPRTDTQYF.

The J gene is TRBJ2-5, the V gene TRBV28, with 8 bases lining up with TRBD1. V was clipped by 10 bases and J by 4 bases; unmatched bases: 8. The CDR3 totals 13 residues. Germline CDR1 reads MDHEN; CDR2 reads SYDVKM. CDR3 nucleotide sequence: TGTGCCACCCGGACAGGGTCCCCAGAGACCCAGTACTTC. Protein product: CATRTGSPETQYF.

The chain is built from TRBV6-5 and TRBJ2-3, with D perhaps matching TRBD1 (6 bases). The germline V gene has CDR1 MNHEY and CDR2 SVGAGI. This CDR3 has 14 amino acids. Trimming shortened V by 2 bases and J by 8 bases, and 14 bases separated the two germline ends. The CDR3 region has the DNA TGTGCCAGCAGTTACAGGACAGAAGTGGTTACGCAGTATTTT. Translation: CASSYRTEVVTQYF.

This sequence joins TRBV19 and TRBJ2-3, with D hard to call. The V gene lost 1 base and the J gene lost 4 bases, with 9 bases spanning the gap. Germline CDR1 reads LNHDA; CDR2 reads SQIVND (reference sequence). This CDR3 comprises 14 residues. CDR3 in amino acids: CASSIGGSSDTQYF. In DNA, the CDR3 is TGTGCCAGTAGTATAGGAGGCAGCTCAGATACGCAGTATTTT.

This CDR3 reads CASSLGDRVASGYEQYF. In DNA form, the CDR3 reads TGTGCCAGCAGCTTAGGCGACAGGGTCGCTAGCGGGTACGAGCAGTACTTC. The genes are TRBV11-1 and TRBJ2-7; the D gene is possibly TRBD2 (8 bases). Germline CDR1 and CDR2: SGHAT and FQDESV (reference sequence). Trimming removed 1 base at V and 4 bases at J, with 20 bases between. There are 17 residues in the CDR3.

The chain joins TRBV5-5 to TRBJ2-1; TRBD2 is a possible D gene (5 bases). The CDR3 is 14 amino acids. Germline CDR1 reads SGHKS; CDR2 reads YYEKEE (reference sequence). V lost 0 bases, J lost 6 bases, and 10 bases lay in between. CDR3 sequence (DNA): TGTGCCAGCAGCTTGGCCGTGGAGGTCAATGAGCAGTTCTTC. Translating gives CASSLAVEVNEQFF.

J is TRBJ1-5 and V is TRBV15; no firm D call. V was trimmed by 3 bases and J by 0 bases, leaving 6 bases between them. Germline loops: CDR1 LNHNV, CDR2 YYDKDF (reference sequence). The CDR3 is 14 amino acids. CDR3 amino acids: CATSRGVSNQPQHF. The CDR3 DNA reads TGTGCCACCAGCAGGGGAGTTAGCAATCAGCCCCAGCATTTT.